This entry describes one TCR beta chain. The antigen is undetermined. These data come from a study of Ad26.COV2.S vaccination and SARS-CoV-2 variants. Study-wide results and caveats: Placebo recipients and vaccine recipients were similar in non-spike TCR breadth.

J gave up 2 bases and V 5 bases, and 6 bases lay outside the gene matches. From germline, CDR1 is MGHDK and CDR2 SYGVNS. The CDR3 runs 15 residues. Sequencing was performed with immunoSEQ multiplex PCR; in TCRdb, only in-frame clones are kept and a portion is missing. The sample records about 280,000 clones, around 87% being singletons. Treatment reported: over 15 received Ad26.COV2.S at low or high dose, single or two shots; five or six received placebo; per-sample allocation not given. Day 63 following the first vaccine or placebo injection was when the samples were taken. The source material was peripheral blood, sampled in a trial of Ad26.COV2.S vaccine versus placebo. V and J are TRBV25-1 and TRBJ1-1; 9 nucleotides agree with TRBD1. This clonotype originated in a person aged 18-60 years who received the Ad26.COV2.S COVID-19 vaccine or a placebo. This CDR3 reads CASSPRDRVNTEAFF. DNA of the CDR3: TGTGCCAGCAGTCCCCGGGACAGGGTTAACACTGAAGCTTTCTTT.